Presented here are 13 T cell receptor beta chains from one specimen sequenced in a study of T cells in Graves' hyperthyroidism and ophthalmopathy. Amplification of TCR beta CDR3 regions was performed using RNA transcripts as template. Primed by the HTBI set, a first-round RT-PCR was run on the TCR CDR3. TCRdb redid the calling of the multiplex PCR reads with MiXCR, one entry per CDR3 protein. The sample lists about 570,000 distinct CDR3 sequences; 14% were seen once. Sequenced input: blood. Every receptor here comes from a woman aged 35 to 49 with Graves' hyperthyroidism.

This clonotype has more than one count but fewer than ten. This chain connects TRBV30 to TRBJ1-2; D call uncertain. The CDR3 runs to 12 residues. Germline CDR1 and CDR2: GTSNPN and SVGIG (reference sequence). The DNA for the CDR3 is TGTGCGGCTTTGACGACCCTGGGTGGCTACACCTTC. Residues: CAALTTLGGYTF.

The chain couples TRBV6-5 to TRBJ2-3, with 9 nucleotides matching TRBD2. The CDR3 length is 17 residues. Per the germline V gene, CDR1 is MNHEY and CDR2 is SVGAGI. V shed 4 bases, J shed 4 bases, and the junction held 12 bases outside the gene matches. The DNA of the CDR3 is TGTGCCAGCAGTTCCCTGGCTAGCGGGAACGGTGCAGATACGCAGTATTTT. Residues: CASSSLASGNGADTQYF.

V usage is TRBV28 and J usage is TRBJ2-1; no firm D call. Germline CDR1 and CDR2: MDHEN and SYDVKM. V lost 7 bases, J lost 10 bases, and 14 bases lay in between. This CDR3 has 12 residues. This CDR3 reads CASINWLREQFF. DNA for the CDR3: TGTGCCAGCATAAACTGGCTTCGGGAGCAGTTCTTC.

This clonotype was detected many times. The chain employs TRBV28 and TRBJ2-6; D perhaps matches TRBD2 (5 bases). Germline CDR1 reads MDHEN; CDR2 reads SYDVKM. V dropped 5 bases and J dropped 0 bases, with 5 bases sitting between them. The CDR3 loop spans 14 amino acids. The CDR3 spells CASSTSSGANVLTF. CDR3 DNA: TGTGCCAGCAGTACTAGCTCTGGGGCCAACGTCCTGACTTTC.

This clonotype was counted only a few times. This chain links TRBV28 with TRBJ2-2; tentative D call: TRBD1 (6 bases). Germline-derived CDR1 and CDR2 are MDHEN and SYDVKM. V dropped 6 bases and J dropped 3 bases, with 11 bases sitting between them. The CDR3 extends over 14 amino acids. The CDR3 DNA is TGTGCCAGCAGCAGGGACACGCACACCGGGGAGCTGTTTTTT. It codes for CASSRDTHTGELFF. Variable domain in full (rest from reference TRBV28 and TRBJ2-2): DVKVTQSSRYLVKRTGEKVFLECVQDMDHENMFWYRQDPGLGLRLIYFSYDVKMKEKGDIPEGYSVSREKKERFSLILESASTNQTSMYLCASSRDTHTGELFFGEGSRLTVL.

In its sample, this clonotype was seen many times. The chain uses TRBV2 and TRBJ1-2; maybe TRBD1 (5 bases). Looked up from germline, CDR1 is SNHLY and CDR2 is FYNNEI. The CDR3 sequence is 15 residues long. V was cut by 3 bases and J by 3 bases, with 14 bases left in between. The CDR3 DNA is TGTGCCAGCAGTGATGTGACAGCAATCCACTATGGCTACACCTTC. Translation: CASSDVTAIHYGYTF.

This clonotype has ten or more counts. The chain joins TRBV27 to TRBJ2-2; the D is unclear. CDR3 length: 19 residues. V lost 6 bases and J 1 base, leaving 24 bases between the germline ends. Germline CDR1 reads MNHEY; CDR2 reads SMNVEV (reference sequence). The CDR3 sequence: CASSQRQSLVLGNTGELFF. The CDR3, as DNA: TGTGCCAGCAGCCAACGCCAGTCCCTAGTTTTAGGGAACACCGGGGAGCTGTTTTTT.

In this sample, this clonotype turned up a few times. The chain joins TRBV3-1 to TRBJ1-6; 8 bases line up with TRBD1. Per the germline V gene, CDR1 is LGHDT and CDR2 is YNNKEL (reference sequence). The CDR3 runs 16 residues. With V trimmed by 3 bases and J by 10 bases, 11 bases remained unmatched. CDR3 protein: CASSHLGGQGGSPLHF. The CDR3 DNA follows: TGTGCCAGCAGCCACCTGGGCGGACAGGGAGGCTCACCCCTCCACTTT.

At least ten counts were recorded for this clonotype. Sequence at one end of the junction differs from germline and may be a read error. This chain joins TRBV27 and TRBJ2-1, with 14 bases aligning to TRBD2. Germline V gene sequence: CDR1 MNHEY, CDR2 SMNVEV (reference sequence). The CDR3 runs 22 residues. The CDR3 nucleotides read TGTACCAGCAGTTCCTACACCGCCGGGACTAGCGGGAGTAAAGTTTCCTACAATGAGCAGTTCTTC. Translating gives CTSSSYTAGTSGSKVSYNEQFF.

Many counts were recorded for this clonotype. The chain carries TRBV7-9 and TRBJ1-6, with D tentatively TRBD1 (5 bases). This CDR3 has 14 residues. Germline CDR1 is SEHNR and CDR2 is FQNEAQ (reference sequence). V was clipped by 3 bases and J by 10 bases, with 13 bases between them. The CDR3 is CASSLGGDDSPLHF. DNA of the CDR3: TGTGCCAGCAGCTTGGGGGGGGACGACTCACCCCTCCACTTT.

This clonotype was detected many times. The V and J genes are TRBV7-3 and TRBJ2-2; no clear D gene. V was shortened by 2 bases and J by 2 bases, with 6 bases between the two germline ends. Germline values: CDR1 SGHTA, CDR2 FQGTGA. This CDR3 is built from 14 residues. The CDR3 bases are TGTGCCAGCAGCTTATACAGAAACACCGGGGAGCTGTTTTTT. Translated, it gives CASSLYRNTGELFF.

This clonotype was detected many times. The chain carries TRBV6-7 and TRBJ1-2; D is perhaps TRBD1 (6 bases). TRBV6-7 is filed as an ORF, its function uncertain. This CDR3 spans 14 amino acids. Deletions cut 7 bases from V and 5 bases from J, with 17 bases between. The CDR3 reads CASNPTGTRYGYTF. CDR3 DNA sequence: TGTGCCAGCAACCCAACAGGGACCCGATATGGCTACACCTTC.

This clonotype was seen repeatedly, ten times or more. The chain uses TRBV7-9 and TRBJ2-1, with unresolved D. Trimming shortened V by 1 base and J by 5 bases, and 6 bases separated the two germline ends. The CDR3 spans 13 residues. In germline, CDR1 is SEHNR, CDR2 FQNEAQ (reference sequence). The CDR3 is CASSLGTNNEQFF. In DNA form, the CDR3 reads TGTGCCAGCAGCTTAGGTACGAACAATGAGCAGTTCTTC.